This T cell receptor beta chain was sequenced during a study of OX40 agonist ivuxolimab in advanced cancers. About the study as a whole: Ivuxolimab, which targeted the costimulatory receptor OX40 (CD134), was an agonistic, fully human IgG2 monoclonal antibody. Prior anti-PD-1, anti-PD-L1 or anti-CTLA-4 therapy was permitted, and 40% of dose-escalation patients had received checkpoint inhibitors. Three dose-escalation patients achieved partial responses, one with hepatocellular carcinoma and two with cutaneous melanoma. In the dose-escalation cohort, 82.7% of patients were male, and the mean age was approximately 60 years, with a range of 23 to 79. Of the approximately 54 patients in dose escalation, 19 had hepatocellular carcinoma, some 15 had melanoma, 9 had renal cell carcinoma and 9 had head and neck cancer. Peripheral TCRbeta sequencing aimed to test whether ivuxolimab altered TCR sequence diversity and caused clonal T-cell expansion. The paper covers the monotherapy dose-escalation part of the phase I ivuxolimab trial, which included N ≈ 50 patients. Intravenous ivuxolimab was administered to patients every 2 weeks at six dose levels: 0.01, 0.1, 0.3, 1.5, 3 and 10 mg/kg.

The trial excluded patients who had a history of autoimmune disease or were on systemic immunosuppression. Peripheral blood for TCR sequencing was collected from all dose cohorts at baseline, on cycle 4 day 1, and on cycle 7 day 1. Samples came from an open-label, multicenter, first-in-human phase I dose-escalation trial of ivuxolimab. Adults with locally advanced or metastatic melanoma, renal cell, hepatocellular, or head and neck squamous cell carcinoma were enrolled in the trial. CD4+ and CD8+ T cells were sorted separately from peripheral blood before TCR sequencing. With respect to this clone: Its antigen target is currently unknown. No base-level quality is on record; no much larger clone is a single base apart.

For this chain, trimming is 1 base at the V end and 4 bases at the J end, and the number of junction bases without a gene match is 2. CDR1 is given as SGHVS and CDR2 as FNYEAQ, both from the germline V gene. The CDR3 runs 14 residues from the cysteine to the phenylalanine. Left in the record is the CDR3 DNA by itself, 42 bases read in frame from the first base. Genomic DNA was extracted from sorted cells for sequencing of the TCRbeta CDR3 region. The immunoSEQ Assay was used to sequence the TCRbeta CDR3 regions. TCRdb provides this immuneACCESS table in a form limited to in-frame rearrangements. Some clones are lacking; in checked studies, under half of them reflect an unresolved V gene, and why the rest are absent is not known. The sample table records 100,000 or so clones; approximately 92% of these occur just once. 3% to 3.5% of the sample rests with the top ten. Here is what the overall study found, with its caveats: In partial responders in the 0.1-3.0 mg/kg groups, normalized peripheral clonal expansion was found to be among the lowest, especially among CD8+ T cells. At doses from 0.1 to 3.0 mg/kg, clonal expansion was seen in both CD4+ and CD8+ blood T cells between baseline and week 6. The antigen specificity of the peripheral T cells that underwent clonal expansion was not determined. Low levels of normalized T-cell clonal expansion were also shown by some nonresponding patients. On average, CD8+ T cells showed more expanded clones than CD4+ T cells after ivuxolimab.

The material was CD4+ or CD8+ T cells sorted from blood, obtained in a trial of the OX40 agonist ivuxolimab. This chain is built from TRBV7-6 and TRBJ2-5; TRBD2 aligns with 8 central bases. This TCR came from an adult with an advanced solid tumor such as melanoma, head and neck, liver or kidney cancer. The DNA sequence is TGTGCCAGCAGCTTAGGACTAGCGTTAGAGACCCAGTACTTC. Its protein is CASSLGLALETQYF. Beyond the CDR3, the reference TRBV7-6 and TRBJ2-5 genes provide the residues; the full variable domain reads: GAGVSQSPRYKVTKRGQDVALRCDPISGHVSLYWYRQALGQGPEFLTYFNYEAQQDKSGLPNDRFSAERPEGSISTLTIQRTEQRDSAMYRCASSLGLALETQYFGPGTRLLVL.